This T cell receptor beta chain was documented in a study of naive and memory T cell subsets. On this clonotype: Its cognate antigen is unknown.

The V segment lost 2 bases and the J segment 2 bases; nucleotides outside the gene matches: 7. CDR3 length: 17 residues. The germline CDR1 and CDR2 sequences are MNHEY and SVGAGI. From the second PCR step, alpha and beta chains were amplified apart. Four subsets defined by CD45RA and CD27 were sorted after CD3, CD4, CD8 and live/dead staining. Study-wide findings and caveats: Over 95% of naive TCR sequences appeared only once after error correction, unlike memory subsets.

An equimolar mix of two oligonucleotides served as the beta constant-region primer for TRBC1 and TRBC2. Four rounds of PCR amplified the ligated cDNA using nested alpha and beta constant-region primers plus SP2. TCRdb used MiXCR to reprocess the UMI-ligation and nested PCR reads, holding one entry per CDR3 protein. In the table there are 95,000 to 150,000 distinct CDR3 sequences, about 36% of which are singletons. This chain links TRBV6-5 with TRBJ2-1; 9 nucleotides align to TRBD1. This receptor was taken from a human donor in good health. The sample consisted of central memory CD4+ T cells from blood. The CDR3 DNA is TGTGCCAGCAGTTACCGCACCGGGACAGGGCCCTACAATGAGCAGTTCTTC. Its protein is CASSYRTGTGPYNEQFF.